This T cell receptor (beta chain) was sequenced in a study of blood T cells in healthy people across ages. As for the study in general: Roughly one uniquely barcoded beta molecule per two T cells was captured. Study-wide findings and caveats: The fall in TCR beta diversity per million T cells was roughly linear with age. Researchers said unsorted PBMCs prevented a conclusive naive versus antigen-experienced comparison.

Trimming pared 0 bases from V and 5 bases from J, leaving 19 bases between. CDR3 length: 17 amino acids. The germline CDR1 and CDR2 sequences are SEHNR and FQNEAQ (reference sequence). The use of a sample-barcoded 5' primer and a J-beta primer mix characterized a second PCR of about 6 to 11 cycles. TCRdb ran MiXCR on the 5' RACE reads and lists one entry per CDR3 protein. The table includes 550,000 to 800,000 distinct CDR3 sequences, approximately 31% detected once. This clonotype was counted between two and nine times. Its antigen remains unknown. The material sequenced was blood. This receptor was taken from an elderly woman in good health. The chain carries TRBV7-9 and TRBJ2-5, with D maybe TRBD2 (6 bases). The CDR3, as DNA: TGTGCCAGCAGCTTAGCTCTCCACCGGGACTCCGGGGAGACCCAGTACTTC. As protein: CASSLALHRDSGETQYF.